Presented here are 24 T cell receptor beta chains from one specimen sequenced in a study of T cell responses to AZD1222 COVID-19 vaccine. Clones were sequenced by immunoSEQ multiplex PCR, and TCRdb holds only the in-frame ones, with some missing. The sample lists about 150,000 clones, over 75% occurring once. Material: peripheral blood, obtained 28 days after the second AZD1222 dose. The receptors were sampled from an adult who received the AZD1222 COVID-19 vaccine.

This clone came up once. The CDR3 region is CASSITASNQPQHF. Written as DNA, the CDR3 is TGTGCCAGTAGTATCACAGCGAGCAATCAGCCCCAGCATTTT. This chain uses TRBV19 with TRBJ1-5; D is undetermined. CDR3 length: 14 residues. Germline CDR1 LNHDA, CDR2 SQIVND (reference sequence). Trimming shortened V by 3 bases and J by 1 base, and 7 bases separated the two germline ends.

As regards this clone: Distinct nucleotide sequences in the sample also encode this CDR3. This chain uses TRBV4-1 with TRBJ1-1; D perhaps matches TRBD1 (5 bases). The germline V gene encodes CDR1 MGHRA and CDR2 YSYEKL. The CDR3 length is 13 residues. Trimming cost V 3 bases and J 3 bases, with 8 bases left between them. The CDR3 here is CASSHQGDTEAFF. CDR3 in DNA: TGCGCCAGCAGCCATCAGGGCGACACTGAAGCTTTCTTT.

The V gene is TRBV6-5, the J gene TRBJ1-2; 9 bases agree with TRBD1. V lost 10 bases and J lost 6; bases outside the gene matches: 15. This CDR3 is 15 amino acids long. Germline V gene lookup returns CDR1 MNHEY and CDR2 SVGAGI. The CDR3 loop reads CATLEWDRALNGYTF. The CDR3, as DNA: TGTGCCACCCTTGAATGGGACAGGGCGCTAAATGGCTACACCTTC.

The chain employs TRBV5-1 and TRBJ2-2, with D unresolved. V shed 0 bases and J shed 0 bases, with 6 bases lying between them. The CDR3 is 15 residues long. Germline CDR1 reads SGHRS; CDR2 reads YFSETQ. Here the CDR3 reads CASSLGHSNTGELFF. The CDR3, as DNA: TGCGCCAGCAGCTTGGGACATTCGAACACCGGGGAGCTGTTTTTT. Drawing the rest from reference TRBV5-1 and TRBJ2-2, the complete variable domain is KAGVTQTPRYLIKTRGQQVTLSCSPISGHRSVSWYQQTPGQGLQFLFEYFSETQRNKGNFPGRFSGRQFSNSRSEMNVSTLELGDSALYLCASSLGHSNTGELFFGEGSRLTVL.

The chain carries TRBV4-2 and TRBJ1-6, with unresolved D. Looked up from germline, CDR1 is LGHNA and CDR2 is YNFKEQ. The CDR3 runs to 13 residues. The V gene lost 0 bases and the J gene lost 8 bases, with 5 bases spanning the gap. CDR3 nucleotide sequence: TGTGCCAGCAGCCAAGAGTTGGATTCACCCCTCCACTTT. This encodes CASSQELDSPLHF.

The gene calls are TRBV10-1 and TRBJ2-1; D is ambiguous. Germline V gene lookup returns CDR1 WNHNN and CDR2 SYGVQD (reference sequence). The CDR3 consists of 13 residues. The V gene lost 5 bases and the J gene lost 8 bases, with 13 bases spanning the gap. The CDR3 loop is CASSPSLADEQFF. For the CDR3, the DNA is TGCGCCAGCAGTCCCTCATTAGCCGATGAGCAGTTCTTC.

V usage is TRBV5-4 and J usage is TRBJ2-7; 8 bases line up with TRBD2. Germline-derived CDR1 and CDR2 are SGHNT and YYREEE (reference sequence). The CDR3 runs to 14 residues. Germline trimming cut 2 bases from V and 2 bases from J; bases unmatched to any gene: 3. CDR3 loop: CASSFGGDPYEQYF. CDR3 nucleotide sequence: TGTGCCAGCAGCTTCGGGGGGGACCCCTACGAGCAGTACTTC.

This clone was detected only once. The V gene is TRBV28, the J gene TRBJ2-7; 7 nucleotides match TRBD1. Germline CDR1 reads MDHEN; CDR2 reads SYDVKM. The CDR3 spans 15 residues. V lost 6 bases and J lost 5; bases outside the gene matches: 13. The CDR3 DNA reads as TGTGCCAGCAGCTATCCGGGACAGACCCCTCACGAGCAGTACTTC. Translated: CASSYPGQTPHEQYF.

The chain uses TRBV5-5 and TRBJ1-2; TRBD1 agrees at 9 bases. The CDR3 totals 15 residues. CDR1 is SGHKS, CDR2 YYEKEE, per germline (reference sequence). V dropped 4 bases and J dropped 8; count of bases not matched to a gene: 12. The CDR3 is CASSRGQGAGKGYTF. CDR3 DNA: TGTGCCAGCAGCCGGGGACAGGGCGCAGGGAAAGGCTACACCTTC.

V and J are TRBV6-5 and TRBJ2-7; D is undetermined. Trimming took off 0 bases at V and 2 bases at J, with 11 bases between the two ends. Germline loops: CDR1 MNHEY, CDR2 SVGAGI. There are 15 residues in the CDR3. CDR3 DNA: TGTGCCAGCAGTTACTCTCCAGGCTCTCCCTACGAGCAGTACTTC. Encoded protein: CASSYSPGSPYEQYF.

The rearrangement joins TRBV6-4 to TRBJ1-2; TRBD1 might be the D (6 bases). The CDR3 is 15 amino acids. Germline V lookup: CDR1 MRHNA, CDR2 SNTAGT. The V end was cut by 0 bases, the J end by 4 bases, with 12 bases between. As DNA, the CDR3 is TGTGCCAGCAGTGACTCTCCAGGGGCTATCTATGGCTACACCTTC. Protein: CASSDSPGAIYGYTF.

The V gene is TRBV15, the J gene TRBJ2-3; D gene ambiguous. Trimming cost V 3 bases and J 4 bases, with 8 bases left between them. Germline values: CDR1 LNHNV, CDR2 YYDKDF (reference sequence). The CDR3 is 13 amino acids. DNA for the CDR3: TGTGCCACCAGCAGTATCATGCCAGATACGCAGTATTTT. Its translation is CATSSIMPDTQYF.

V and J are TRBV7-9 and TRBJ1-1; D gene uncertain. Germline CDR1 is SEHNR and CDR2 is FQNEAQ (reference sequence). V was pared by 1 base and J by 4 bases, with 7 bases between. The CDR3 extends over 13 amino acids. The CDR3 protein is CASSLGGLTEAFF. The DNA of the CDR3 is TGTGCCAGCAGCTTAGGAGGGCTCACTGAAGCTTTCTTT.

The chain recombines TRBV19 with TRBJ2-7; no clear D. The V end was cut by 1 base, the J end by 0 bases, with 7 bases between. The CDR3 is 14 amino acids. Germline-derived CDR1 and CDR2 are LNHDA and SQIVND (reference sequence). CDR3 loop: CASSIVGLSYEQYF. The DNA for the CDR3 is TGTGCCAGTAGTATAGTAGGGCTCTCCTACGAGCAGTACTTC.

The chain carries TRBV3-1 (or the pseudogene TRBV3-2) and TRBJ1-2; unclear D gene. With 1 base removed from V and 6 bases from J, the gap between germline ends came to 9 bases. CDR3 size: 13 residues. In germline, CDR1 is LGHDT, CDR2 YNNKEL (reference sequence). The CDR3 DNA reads TGTGCCAGCAGCCAAGTTCGGGAGAATGGCTACACCTTC. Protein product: CASSQVRENGYTF.

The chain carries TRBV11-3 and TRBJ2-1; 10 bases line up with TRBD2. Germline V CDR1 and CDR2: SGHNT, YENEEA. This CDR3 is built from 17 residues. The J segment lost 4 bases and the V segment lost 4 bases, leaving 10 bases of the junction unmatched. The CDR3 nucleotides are TGTGCCAGCAGCTCAGGGATGACTAGCGGGCTGTACAATGAGCAGTTCTTC. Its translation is CASSSGMTSGLYNEQFF.

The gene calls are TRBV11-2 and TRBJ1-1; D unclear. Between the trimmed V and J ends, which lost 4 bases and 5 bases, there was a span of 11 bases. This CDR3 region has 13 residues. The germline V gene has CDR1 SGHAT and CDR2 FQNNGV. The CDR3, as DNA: TGTGCCAGCAGCTCAATACCGGATACTGAAGCTTTCTTT. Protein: CASSSIPDTEAFF.

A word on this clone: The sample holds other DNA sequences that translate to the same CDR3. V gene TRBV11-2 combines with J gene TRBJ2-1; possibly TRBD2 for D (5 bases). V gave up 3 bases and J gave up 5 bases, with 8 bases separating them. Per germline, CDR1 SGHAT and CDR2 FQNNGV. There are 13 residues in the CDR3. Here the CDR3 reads CASSLEDDNEQFF. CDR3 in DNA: TGTGCCAGCAGCTTGGAGGACGACAATGAGCAGTTCTTC.

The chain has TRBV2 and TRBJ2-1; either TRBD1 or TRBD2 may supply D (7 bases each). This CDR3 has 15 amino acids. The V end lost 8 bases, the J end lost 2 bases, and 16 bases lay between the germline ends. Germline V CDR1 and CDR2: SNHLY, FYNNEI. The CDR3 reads CASSEGGGPYNEQFF. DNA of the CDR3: TGTGCCAGCTCCGAGGGAGGGGGCCCCTACAATGAGCAGTTCTTC.

The CDR3 loop reads CASSVITSGAGELFF. The CDR3 DNA is TGCGCCAGCAGCGTAATAACTAGCGGGGCCGGGGAGCTGTTTTTT. The chain combines TRBV5-1 with TRBJ2-2, with 10 bases aligning to TRBD2. J gave up 6 bases and V 4 bases, and 6 bases lay outside the gene matches. This CDR3 comprises 15 residues. CDR1 SGHRS and CDR2 YFSETQ come from the germline V gene.

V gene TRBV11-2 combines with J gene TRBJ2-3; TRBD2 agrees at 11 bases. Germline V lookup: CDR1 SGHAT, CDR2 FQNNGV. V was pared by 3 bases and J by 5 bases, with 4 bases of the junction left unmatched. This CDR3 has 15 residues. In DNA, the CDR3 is TGTGCCAGCAGCTTCACTAGCGGGAGAGGAGATACGCAGTATTTT. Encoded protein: CASSFTSGRGDTQYF.

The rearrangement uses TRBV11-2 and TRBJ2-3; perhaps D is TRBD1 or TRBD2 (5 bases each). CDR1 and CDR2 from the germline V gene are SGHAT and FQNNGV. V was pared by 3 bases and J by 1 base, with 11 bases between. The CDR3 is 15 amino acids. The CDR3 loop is CASSFRVGGTDTQYF. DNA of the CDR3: TGTGCCAGCAGCTTCAGGGTGGGGGGCACAGATACGCAGTATTTT.

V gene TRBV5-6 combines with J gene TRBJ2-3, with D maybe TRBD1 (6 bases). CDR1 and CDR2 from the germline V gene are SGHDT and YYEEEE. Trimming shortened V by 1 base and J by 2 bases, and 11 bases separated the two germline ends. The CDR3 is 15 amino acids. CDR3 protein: CASSLTGSNTDTQYF. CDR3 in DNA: TGTGCCAGCAGCTTGACAGGGTCAAACACAGATACGCAGTATTTT. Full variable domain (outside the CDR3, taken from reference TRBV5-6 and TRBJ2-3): DAGVTQSPTHLIKTRGQQVTLRCSPKSGHDTVSWYQQALGQGPQFIFQYYEEEERQRGNFPDRFSGHQFPNYSSELNVNALLLGDSALYLCASSLTGSNTDTQYFGPGTRLTVL.

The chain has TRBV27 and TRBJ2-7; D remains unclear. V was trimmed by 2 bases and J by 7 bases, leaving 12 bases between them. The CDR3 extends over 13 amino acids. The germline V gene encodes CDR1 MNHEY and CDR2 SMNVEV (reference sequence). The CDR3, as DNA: TGTGCCAGCAGTTTACGTTGGGCGGCTGAGCAGTACTTC. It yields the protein CASSLRWAAEQYF.